A selection of T cell receptor beta chains follows, all from one sample in a study of blood T cell repertoires in COVID-19. TCRdb keeps only in-frame clones here, not all; method: immunoSEQ multiplex PCR. Of approximately 99,000 clones listed, 84% are singletons. The specimen sequenced was peripheral blood. Receptor source: a man between 65 and 85 years old with active or convalescent COVID-19. Both conserved end residues are part of each CDR3. Each record gives: D gene, clone size, J gene, CDR3 length, V gene, CDR3 DNA, CDR3 protein. A D gene is named only where the DNA matches it firmly. A row's size may be missing; if present it is once, few, many or a size class.

D: NA
size: once
J: TRBJ1-2
length: 15
V: TRBV6-5
DNA: TGTGCCAGCAGTCACCCCCCGCGCGGCTCTGGTGGCTACACCTTC
CDR3: CASSHPPRGSGGYTF

D: TRBD1
size: once
J: TRBJ1-4
length: 17
V: TRBV5-6
DNA: TGTGCCAGCAGCTTGTTCCAGGGGGCCTTGCTTAATGAAAAACTGTTTTTT
CDR3: CASSLFQGALLNEKLFF

D: NA
size: NA
J: TRBJ1-1
length: 17
V: TRBV9
DNA: TGTGCCAGCAGTGTCGCTGGGGGGGGCCCCTTGAACACTGAAGCTTTCTTT
CDR3: CASSVAGGGPLNTEAFF

D: TRBD1
size: NA
J: TRBJ1-1
length: 14
V: TRBV5-1
DNA: TGCGCCAGCAGCTCTGGACAGGAGAACACTGAAGCTTTCTTT
CDR3: CASSSGQENTEAFF

D: NA
size: few
J: TRBJ2-3
length: 14
V: TRBV20-1
DNA: TGCAGTGCTAGTCAGGGGTCTAGCACAGATACGCAGTATTTT
CDR3: CSASQGSSTDTQYF

D: TRBD2
size: NA
J: TRBJ2-7
length: 16
V: TRBV27
DNA: TGTGCCAGCAGTTTCTCTGGACTAGCGGGGACCTACGAGCAGTACTTC
CDR3: CASSFSGLAGTYEQYF

D: NA
size: NA
J: TRBJ2-3
length: 13
V: TRBV18
DNA: TGTGCCAGCTCACCGACAGGCACAGATACGCAGTATTTT
CDR3: CASSPTGTDTQYF

D: NA
size: NA
J: TRBJ1-5
length: 13
V: TRBV27
DNA: TGTGCCAGCAGAGACAGGATTAATCAGCCCCAGCATTTT
CDR3: CASRDRINQPQHF

D: NA
size: NA
J: TRBJ2-3
length: 13
V: TRBV5-1
DNA: TGCGCCAGCAGCTCATCCCGCACAGATACGCAGTATTTT
CDR3: CASSSSRTDTQYF

D: NA
size: NA
J: TRBJ1-4
length: 12
V: TRBV18
DNA: TGTGCCAGCTCACCTTCGAGGGAAAAACTGTTTTTT
CDR3: CASSPSREKLFF

D: TRBD2
size: NA
J: TRBJ2-3
length: 14
V: TRBV6-2/TRBV6-3
DNA: TGTGCCAGCAGTGCCTATCGGGAGGCAGATACGCAGTATTTT
CDR3: CASSAYREADTQYF

D: TRBD1
size: few
J: TRBJ1-5
length: 16
V: TRBV5-1
DNA: TGCGCCAGCAGCTTGGAGGGACAGGGTAGCAATCAGCCCCAGCATTTT
CDR3: CASSLEGQGSNQPQHF

D: NA
size: NA
J: TRBJ2-7
length: 14
V: TRBV18
DNA: TGTGCCAGCTCTTCAACCCAGGGTTCCTACGAGCAGTACTTC
CDR3: CASSSTQGSYEQYF

D: TRBD2
size: NA
J: TRBJ2-3
length: 17
V: TRBV28
DNA: TGTGCCAGCATCCAGAGGGTAGCGGGGGGACTTCGAGATACGCAGTATTTT
CDR3: CASIQRVAGGLRDTQYF

D: NA
size: NA
J: TRBJ1-5
length: 14
V: TRBV7-2
DNA: TGTGCCAGCAGCTTCTCGACAGTCGACCAGCCCCAGCATTTT
CDR3: CASSFSTVDQPQHF

D: TRBD2
size: NA
J: TRBJ2-5
length: 13
V: TRBV30
DNA: TGTGCCTGGGCAGCGGGACTAGCAGAGACCCAGTACTTC
CDR3: CAWAAGLAETQYF

D: TRBD2
size: NA
J: TRBJ2-2
length: 14
V: TRBV18
DNA: TGTGCCAGCTCACCAGCGGGGGTTACCGGGGAGCTGTTTTTT
CDR3: CASSPAGVTGELFF

D: NA
size: NA
J: TRBJ2-3
length: 15
V: TRBV2
DNA: TGTGCCAGCGTTCAGGGTAGACCGGGCACAGATACGCAGTATTTT
CDR3: CASVQGRPGTDTQYF

D: TRBD1
size: few
J: TRBJ1-2
length: 16
V: TRBV6-2/TRBV6-3
DNA: TGTGCCAGCAGCCCCGCTTCTGGGGACAGTAAATATGGCTACACCTTC
CDR3: CASSPASGDSKYGYTF

D: NA
size: NA
J: TRBJ1-2
length: 14
V: TRBV5-1
DNA: TGCGCCAGCAGCTTGGCCGGGGGGGACTATGGCTACACCTTC
CDR3: CASSLAGGDYGYTF

D: NA
size: NA
J: TRBJ1-2
length: 14
V: TRBV6-5
DNA: TGTGCCAGCAGTTACATGACAGGCCATTCCGGCTACACCTTC
CDR3: CASSYMTGHSGYTF

D: NA
size: NA
J: TRBJ1-1
length: 14
V: TRBV6-2/TRBV6-3
DNA: TGTGCCAGCAGTTACTCGACCCGGGAGACTGAAGCTTTCTTT
CDR3: CASSYSTRETEAFF

D: TRBD2
size: once
J: TRBJ2-7
length: 14
V: TRBV6-5
DNA: TGTGCCACCAGCCGAGCGGGGGAGTCCTACGAGCAGTACTTC
CDR3: CATSRAGESYEQYF

D: NA
size: NA
J: TRBJ2-3
length: 14
V: TRBV30
DNA: TGTGCCTGGAAAAGGCTAGGGGTCACAGATACGCAGTATTTT
CDR3: CAWKRLGVTDTQYF

D: NA
size: NA
J: TRBJ2-7
length: 12
V: TRBV6-5
DNA: TGTGCCAGCAGGGCGGTCTCCTACGAGCAGTACTTC
CDR3: CASRAVSYEQYF

D: NA
size: NA
J: TRBJ1-5
length: 13
V: TRBV19
DNA: TGTGCCAGTAGTAGGAGACTCAATCAGCCCCAGCATTTT
CDR3: CASSRRLNQPQHF